This T cell receptor (beta chain) was found in a study of blood T cell repertoires in COVID-19. Study-level background: Material from acute and convalescent COVID-19 was sourced from the United States, Italy and Spain. T cells, B-cell-depleted T cells, or PBMCs supplied cDNA or gDNA.

In the original processing: By means of reference gene primer amplification, nucleated cell counts were estimated. Only in-frame clones appear in the TCRdb table, and some are missing; sequencing was by immunoSEQ multiplex PCR. V, J and clone size derive from that table, while D and trimming were established from the DNA sequence. The sample lists some 200,000 clones; roughly 85% were seen once. CDR1 is SGDLS, CDR2 YYNGEE, per germline. CDR3 length: 15 amino acids. The germline V and J ends were trimmed by 3 bases and 5 bases, with 14 bases remaining between them. The specimen sequenced was peripheral blood. The TCR sequence derives from a man aged 55-75 years with active or convalescent COVID-19. This chain joins TRBV9 and TRBJ1-4; weak D call: TRBD1 (6 bases). In DNA form, the CDR3 reads TGTGCCAGCAGCGCCTCACAGGGAGTGAATGAAAAACTGTTTTTT. It specifies CASSASQGVNEKLFF.